This TCR beta chain was found in a study of CD8 T cells in ankylosing spondylitis. TCRdb fed the 5' RACE reads into MiXCR, producing one record per CDR3 protein. The profile shows fewer than 200,000 distinct CDR3 sequences, approximately 9% of them singletons. At least ten counts were recorded for this clonotype. Its antigen is as yet unknown. Notes on the study in general: Earlier studies detected some motif variants in reactive arthritis synovial fluid and blood.

Trimming pared 0 bases from V and 5 bases from J, leaving 10 bases between. The CDR3 has 14 residues. The sample taken for sequencing was blood, either unsorted or a sorted T cell fraction (not recorded which). The TCR sequence derives from a female donor with ankylosing spondylitis or in good health (not recorded which). The chain uses TRBV12-3 or TRBV12-4 and TRBJ2-5; D not resolved. The CDR3 nucleotides read TGTGCCAGCAGTTTAGCGTCCAGGACGGAGACCCAGTACTTC. Its protein is CASSLASRTETQYF.